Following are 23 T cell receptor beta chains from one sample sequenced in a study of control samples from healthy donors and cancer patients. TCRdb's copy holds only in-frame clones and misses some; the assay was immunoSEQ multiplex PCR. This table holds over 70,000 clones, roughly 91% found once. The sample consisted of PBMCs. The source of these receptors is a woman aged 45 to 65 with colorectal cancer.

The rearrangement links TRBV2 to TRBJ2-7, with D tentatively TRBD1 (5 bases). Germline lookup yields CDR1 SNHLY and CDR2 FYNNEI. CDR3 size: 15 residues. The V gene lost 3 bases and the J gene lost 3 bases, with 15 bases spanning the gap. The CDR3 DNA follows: TGTGCCAGCAGTGATTTGGGGCAGCCCCTCTACGAGCAGTACGTC. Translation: CASSDLGQPLYEQYV.

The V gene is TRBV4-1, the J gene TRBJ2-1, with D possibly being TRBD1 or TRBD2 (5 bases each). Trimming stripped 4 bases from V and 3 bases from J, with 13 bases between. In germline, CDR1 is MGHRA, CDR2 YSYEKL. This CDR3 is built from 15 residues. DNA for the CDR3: TGCGCCAGCAGCCGAATGGGGACGGACTACAATGAGCAGTTCTTC. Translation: CASSRMGTDYNEQFF.

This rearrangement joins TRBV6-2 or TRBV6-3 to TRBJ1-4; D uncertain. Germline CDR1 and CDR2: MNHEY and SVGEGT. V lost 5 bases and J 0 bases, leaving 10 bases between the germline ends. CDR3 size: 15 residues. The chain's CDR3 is CASSPAGSTNEKLFF. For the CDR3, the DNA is TGTGCCAGCAGTCCCGCGGGTTCAACTAATGAAAAACTGTTTTTT.

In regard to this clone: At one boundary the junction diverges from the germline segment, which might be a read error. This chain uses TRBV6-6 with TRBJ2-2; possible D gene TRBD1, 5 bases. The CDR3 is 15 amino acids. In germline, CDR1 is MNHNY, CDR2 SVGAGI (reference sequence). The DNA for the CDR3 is TGTACCAGCAGTTACCAGGGCGCGAACACCGGGGAGCTGTTTTTT. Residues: CTSSYQGANTGELFF.

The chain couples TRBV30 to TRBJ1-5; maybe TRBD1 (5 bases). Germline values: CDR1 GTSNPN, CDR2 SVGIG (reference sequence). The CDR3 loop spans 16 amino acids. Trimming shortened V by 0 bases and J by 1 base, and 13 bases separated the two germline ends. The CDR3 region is CAWSVRGRTSNQPQHF. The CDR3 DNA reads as TGTGCCTGGAGTGTACGGGGCAGGACCAGCAATCAGCCCCAGCATTTT.

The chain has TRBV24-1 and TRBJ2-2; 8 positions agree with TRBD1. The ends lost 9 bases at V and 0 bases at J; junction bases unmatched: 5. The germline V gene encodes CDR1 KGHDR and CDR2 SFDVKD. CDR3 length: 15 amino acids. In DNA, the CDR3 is TGTGCCACCCAGGGGGCAGGGTCGAACACCGGGGAGCTGTTTTTT. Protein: CATQGAGSNTGELFF.

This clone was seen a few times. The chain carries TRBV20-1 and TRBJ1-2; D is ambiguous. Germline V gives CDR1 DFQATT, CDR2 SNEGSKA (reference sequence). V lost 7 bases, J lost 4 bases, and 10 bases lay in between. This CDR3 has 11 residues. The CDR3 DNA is TGCAGTGGTGCCTCAGCCTATGGCTACACCTTC. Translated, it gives CSGASAYGYTF.

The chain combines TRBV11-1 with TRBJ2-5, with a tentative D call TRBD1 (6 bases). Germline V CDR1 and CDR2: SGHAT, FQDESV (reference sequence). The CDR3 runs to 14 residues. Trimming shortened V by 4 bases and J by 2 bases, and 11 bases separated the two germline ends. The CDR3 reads CASSSGQFQETQYF. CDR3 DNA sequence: TGTGCCAGCAGCTCTGGACAGTTTCAAGAGACCCAGTACTTC. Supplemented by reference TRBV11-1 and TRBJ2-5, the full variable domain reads EAEVAQSPRYKITEKSQAVAFWCDPISGHATLYWYRQILGQGPELLVQFQDESVVDDSQLPKDRFSAERLKGVDSTLKIQPAELGDSAMYLCASSSGQFQETQYFGPGTRLLVL.

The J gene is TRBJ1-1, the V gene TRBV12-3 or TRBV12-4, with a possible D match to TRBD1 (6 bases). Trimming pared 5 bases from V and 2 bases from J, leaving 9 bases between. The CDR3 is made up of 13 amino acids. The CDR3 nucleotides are TGTGCCAGCAGTATCAGGGGCAACACTGAAGCTTTCTTT. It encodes CASSIRGNTEAFF.

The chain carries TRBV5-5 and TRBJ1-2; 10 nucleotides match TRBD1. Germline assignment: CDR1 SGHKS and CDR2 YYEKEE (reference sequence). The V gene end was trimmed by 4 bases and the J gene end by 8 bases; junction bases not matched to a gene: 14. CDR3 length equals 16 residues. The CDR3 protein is CASSPYVGTGDRGYTF. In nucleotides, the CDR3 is TGTGCCAGCAGCCCCTACGTCGGGACAGGGGACCGCGGCTACACCTTC.

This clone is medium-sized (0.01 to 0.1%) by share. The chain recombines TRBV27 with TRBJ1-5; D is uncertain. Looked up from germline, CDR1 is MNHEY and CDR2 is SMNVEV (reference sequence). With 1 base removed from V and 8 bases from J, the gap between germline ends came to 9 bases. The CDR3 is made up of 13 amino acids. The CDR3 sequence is CASSLWGQEPQHF. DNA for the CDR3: TGTGCCAGCAGTTTATGGGGTCAGGAGCCCCAGCATTTT.

CDR3 sequence: CAIAGSGGAYNEQFF. Here the CDR3 DNA reads TGTGCCATCGCGGGGAGCGGGGGGGCCTACAATGAGCAGTTCTTC. The V gene is TRBV28, the J gene TRBJ2-1, with 10 bases fitting TRBD2. The CDR3 consists of 15 residues. The germline gives CDR1 MDHEN, CDR2 SYDVKM. Germline trimming cut 10 bases from V and 2 bases from J; bases unmatched to any gene: 8.

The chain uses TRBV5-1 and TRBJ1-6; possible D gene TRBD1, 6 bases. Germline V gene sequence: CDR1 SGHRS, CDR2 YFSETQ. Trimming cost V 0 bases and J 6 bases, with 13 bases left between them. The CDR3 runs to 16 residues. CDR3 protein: CASSLDGGLGNSPLHF. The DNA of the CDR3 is TGCGCCAGCAGCTTGGATGGGGGGCTTGGTAATTCACCCCTCCACTTT.

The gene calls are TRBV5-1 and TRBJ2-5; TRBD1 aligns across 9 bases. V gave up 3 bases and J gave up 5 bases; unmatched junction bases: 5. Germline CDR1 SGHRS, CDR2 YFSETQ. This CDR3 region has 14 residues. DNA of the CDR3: TGCGCCAGCAGCTGGGCGGGACAGGGTGAGACCCAGTACTTC. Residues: CASSWAGQGETQYF.

CDR3 residues: CAVWDRVEETQYF. CDR3 DNA sequence: TGTGCCGTCTGGGACAGGGTGGAGGAGACCCAGTACTTC. The genes are TRBV10-3 and TRBJ2-5; 9 bases align to TRBD1. The CDR3 extends over 13 amino acids. V gave up 11 bases and J gave up 5 bases; unmatched junction bases: 9. From germline, CDR1 is ENHRY and CDR2 SYGVKD.

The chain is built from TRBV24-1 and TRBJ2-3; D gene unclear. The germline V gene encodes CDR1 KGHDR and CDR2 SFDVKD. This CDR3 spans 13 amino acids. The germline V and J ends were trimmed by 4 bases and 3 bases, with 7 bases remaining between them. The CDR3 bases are TGTGCCACCAGTGAGGTTAGAACAGATACGCAGTATTTT. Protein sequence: CATSEVRTDTQYF.

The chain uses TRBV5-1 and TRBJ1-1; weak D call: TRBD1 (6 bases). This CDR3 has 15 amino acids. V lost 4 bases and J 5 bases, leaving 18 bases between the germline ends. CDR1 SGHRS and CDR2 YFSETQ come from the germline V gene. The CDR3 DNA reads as TGCGCCAGCAGCCCAGGGACACCTTTGGGAACTGAAGCTTTCTTT. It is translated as CASSPGTPLGTEAFF.

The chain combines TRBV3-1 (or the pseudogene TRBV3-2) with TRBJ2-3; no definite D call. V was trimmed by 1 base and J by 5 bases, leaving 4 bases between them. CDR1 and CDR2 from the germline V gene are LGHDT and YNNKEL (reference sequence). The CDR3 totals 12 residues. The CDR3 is CASSQVRDTQYF. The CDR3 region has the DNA TGTGCCAGCAGCCAAGTTAGAGATACGCAGTATTTT.

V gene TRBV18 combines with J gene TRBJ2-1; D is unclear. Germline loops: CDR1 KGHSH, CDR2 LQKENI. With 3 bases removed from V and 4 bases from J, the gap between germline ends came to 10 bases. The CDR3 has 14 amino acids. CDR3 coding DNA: TGTGCCAGCTCACCGGATTCCACGTACAATGAGCAGTTCTTC. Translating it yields CASSPDSTYNEQFF.

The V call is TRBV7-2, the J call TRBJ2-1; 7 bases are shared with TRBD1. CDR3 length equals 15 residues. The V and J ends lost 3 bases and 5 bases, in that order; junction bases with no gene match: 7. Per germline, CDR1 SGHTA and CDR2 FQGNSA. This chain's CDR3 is CASSLRGQGNNEQFF. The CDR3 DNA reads TGTGCCAGCAGCTTGAGGGGGCAGGGAAACAATGAGCAGTTCTTC.

DNA for the CDR3: TGTGCCAGCAGCTGGGGACAGGGGTCCGGCTACACCTTC. Its protein is CASSWGQGSGYTF. The V gene is TRBV7-9, the J gene TRBJ1-2; 10 bases match TRBD1. The junction had 4 bases not matched to a gene; V was cut back by 4 bases and J by 8 bases. CDR1 and CDR2 from the germline V gene are SEHNR and FQNEAQ (reference sequence). The CDR3 consists of 13 residues.

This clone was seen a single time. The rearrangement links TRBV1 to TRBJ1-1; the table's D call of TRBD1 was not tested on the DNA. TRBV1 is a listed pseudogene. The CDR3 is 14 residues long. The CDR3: CTSSRTGANTEAFF. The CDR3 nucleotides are TGCACCAGCAGCCGAACAGGGGCAAACACTGAAGCTTTCTTT.

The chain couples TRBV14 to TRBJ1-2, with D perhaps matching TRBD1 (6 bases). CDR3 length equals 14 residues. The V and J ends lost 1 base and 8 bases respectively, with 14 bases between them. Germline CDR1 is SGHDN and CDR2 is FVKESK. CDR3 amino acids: CASSQAGRGAGYTF. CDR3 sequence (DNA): TGTGCCAGCAGCCAAGCAGGCAGGGGTGCCGGCTACACCTTC. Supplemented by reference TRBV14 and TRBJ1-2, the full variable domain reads EAGVTQFPSHSVIEKGQTVTLRCDPISGHDNLYWYRRVMGKEIKFLLHFVKESKQDESGMPNNRFLAERTGGTYSTLKVQPAELEDSGVYFCASSQAGRGAGYTFGSGTRLTVV.